The 13 T cell receptor beta chains listed next were all sequenced from one sample in a study of T cells expressing NK-cell markers. TCRdb re-called the 5' RACE reads and catalogs CDR3 proteins one per entry, DNA excluded. The sample table sets out approximately 550,000 distinct CDR3 sequences. What was sequenced was blood T cells: a sorted CD56 or NKG2C T cell subset, CD4+ or CD8+ T cells, or bulk PBMC T cells (not recorded which). Receptor source: a man between 18 and 35 years old in good health.

The chain carries TRBV6-1 and TRBJ2-3; TCRdb picks TRBD2, but there is no DNA to check that call. In germline, CDR1 is MNHNS, CDR2 SASEGT. The CDR3 has 18 residues. CDR3 residues: CASSKRTAPRLITDTQYF.

This sequence joins TRBV5-4 and TRBJ2-2; no DNA is available, so the TRBD2 call from TCRdb remains unchecked. The CDR3 covers 17 residues. The germline V gene encodes CDR1 SGHNT and CDR2 YYREEE (reference sequence). CDR3: CASSFGLAGGNTGELFF.

The J gene is TRBJ2-7, the V gene TRBV18; TCRdb's D call, TRBD2, is unchecked because there is no DNA. This CDR3 has 16 amino acids. Germline lookup yields CDR1 KGHSH and CDR2 LQKENI. CDR3 residues: CASSPTRAGGPTEQYF.

The chain joins TRBV20-1 to TRBJ2-1; TCRdb's D call of TRBD2 is untestable without DNA. Germline CDR1 and CDR2: DFQATT and SNEGSKA (reference sequence). This CDR3 has 15 residues. The CDR3 is CSANGRRSQSSEQFF.

The genes are TRBV2 and TRBJ2-1; the D call of TRBD2 rests on TCRdb alone, since no DNA is present to check it. This CDR3 has 14 residues. The germline CDR1 and CDR2 sequences are SNHLY and FYNNEI. The CDR3 loop reads CAGSRLAGGDEQFF.

The gene calls are TRBV11-3 and TRBJ1-1; TCRdb reports TRBD1, a call that lacks DNA to check it against. The V gene's germline CDR1 is SGHNT and CDR2 YENEEA. The CDR3 loop spans 16 amino acids. This CDR3 is CASSLDRAREGTEAFF. The whole variable domain, filled in from reference TRBV11-3 and TRBJ1-1, reads EAGVVQSPRYKIIEKKQPVAFWCNPISGHNTLYWYLQNLGQGPELLIRYENEEAVDDSQLPKDRFSAERLKGVDSTLKIQPAELGDSAVYLCASSLDRAREGTEAFFGQGTRLTVV.

J is TRBJ2-1 and V is TRBV7-9; TCRdb indicates TRBD2, and absent DNA this call remains unverified. Per germline, CDR1 SEHNR and CDR2 FQNEAQ (reference sequence). This CDR3 is 16 amino acids long. The CDR3 loop is CASSPTSGAGINEQFF.

CDR3 residues: CSAQEGGQGTEAFF. The gene calls are TRBV29-1 and TRBJ1-1; TCRdb's D call of TRBD1 is untestable without DNA. The CDR3 runs to 14 residues. Per the germline V gene, CDR1 is SQVTM and CDR2 is ANQGSEA.

The chain recombines TRBV15 with TRBJ2-1. The CDR3 contains 12 residues. Germline V gene lookup returns CDR1 LNHNV and CDR2 YYDKDF (reference sequence). CDR3 residues: CATSPTNNEQFF.

The V gene is TRBV5-1, the J gene TRBJ2-3; TCRdb designates TRBD2, a call that cannot be tested without DNA. The germline V gene encodes CDR1 SGHRS and CDR2 YFSETQ. This CDR3 spans 20 amino acids. CDR3 in amino acids: CASSLGARSARASSTDTQYF.

The chain is built from TRBV2 and TRBJ1-1. CDR1 is SNHLY and CDR2 is FYNNEI in the germline V gene. CDR3 length: 12 residues. The CDR3 sequence: CASSEGTTRAFF. Full variable domain (rest looked up from reference TRBV2 and TRBJ1-1): EPEVTQTPSHQVTQMGQEVILRCVPISNHLYFYWYRQILGQKVEFLVSFYNNEISEKSEIFDDQFSVERPDGSNFTLKIRSTKLEDSAMYFCASSEGTTRAFFGQGTRLTVV.

The chain is built from TRBV24-1 and TRBJ2-2. Germline V gives CDR1 KGHDR, CDR2 SFDVKD. CDR3 length: 16 amino acids. CDR3 loop: CATSLGRRINTGELFF.

V and J are TRBV5-5 and TRBJ2-7; TCRdb's assignment of TRBD1 cannot be checked, as there is no DNA. CDR1 SGHKS and CDR2 YYEKEE come from the germline V gene (reference sequence). CDR3 length: 14 amino acids. CDR3 protein: CASSPPGANSEQYF.